What follows describes a single T cell receptor beta chain. The data belong to a study of blood T cells in healthy people across ages. The V segment lost 6 bases and the J segment 2 bases; nucleotides outside the gene matches: 6. The germline V gene has CDR1 KGHSH and CDR2 LQKENI. The CDR3 is made up of 16 amino acids. Alongside a J-beta primer mix, a sample-barcoded 5' primer served in a second PCR lasting roughly 7 to 12 cycles. TCRdb used MiXCR to reprocess the 5' RACE reads, holding one entry per CDR3 protein. The sample has approximately 670,000 distinct CDR3 sequences; approximately 40% are singletons.

The sample taken for sequencing was blood. This TCR was recovered from a man aged 80 or over in good health. This rearrangement joins TRBV18 to TRBJ2-3; TRBD2 matches 12 bases. This CDR3 is CASSDTSGGSTDTQYF. In DNA, the CDR3 is TGTGCCAGCTCGGACACTAGCGGGGGGTCCACAGATACGCAGTATTTT.